The 22 T cell receptor beta chains presented below share a single source sample, sequenced in a study of shared clonotypes between healthy human individuals. Libraries were prepared by immunoSEQ multiplex PCR; TCRdb keeps only in-frame clonotypes and omits some of them. Among about 2.4 million clones, 80% to 95% were seen once, and the ten largest hold more than 0.35%. Specimen: naive CD4+ T cells from PBMCs. The subset is: CD45RA+ positively selected. Source of these receptors: a man between 18 and 35 years old in good health. Some clones in this sample may be carry-over from other donors' samples.

The rearrangement links TRBV5-6 to TRBJ1-4, with D uncertain. The CDR3 is 14 residues long. Between the trimmed V and J ends, which lost 2 bases and 8 bases, there was a span of 13 bases. The germline V gene encodes CDR1 SGHDT and CDR2 YYEEEE. CDR3 region: CASSFRTGGEKLFF. CDR3 bases: TGTGCCAGCAGCTTCCGGACGGGAGGGGAAAAACTGTTTTTT. Combining the CDR3 with reference TRBV5-6 and TRBJ1-4 gives the whole variable domain DAGVTQSPTHLIKTRGQQVTLRCSPKSGHDTVSWYQQALGQGPQFIFQYYEEEERQRGNFPDRFSGHQFPNYSSELNVNALLLGDSALYLCASSFRTGGEKLFFGSGTQLSVL.

This clone was recorded once. The chain employs TRBV2 and TRBJ2-2, with a weak D call TRBD2 (6 bases). CDR1 and CDR2 (germline): SNHLY, FYNNEI. Trimming cost V 6 bases and J 7 bases, with 15 bases left between them. The CDR3 contains 14 residues. The CDR3 DNA reads as TGTGCCAGCAGCCCCACAACGACTAGCGGGGAGCTGTTTTTT. Its protein product is CASSPTTTSGELFF.

The chain recombines TRBV30 with TRBJ1-2; 7 nucleotides align to TRBD1. The CDR3 sequence is 13 residues long. The junction had 5 bases not matched to a gene; V was cut back by 3 bases and J by 4 bases. Per the germline V gene, CDR1 is GTSNPN and CDR2 is SVGIG (reference sequence). The DNA for the CDR3 is TGTGCCTGGAGCAACAGGGGAGTCTATGGCTACACCTTC. This codes for CAWSNRGVYGYTF. Full variable domain (missing parts from reference TRBV30 and TRBJ1-2): SQTIHQWPATLVQPVGSPLSLECTVEGTSNPNLYWYRQAAGRGLQLLFYSVGIGQISSEVPQNLSASRPQDRQFILSSKKLLLSDSGFYLCAWSNRGVYGYTFGSGTRLTVV.

The J gene is TRBJ1-1, the V gene TRBV7-8; no clear D gene. This CDR3 has 14 residues. Trimming stripped 1 base from V and 2 bases from J, with 8 bases between. Per germline, CDR1 SGHVS and CDR2 FQNEAQ. In nucleotides, the CDR3 is TGTGCCAGCAGCTTAGTCACAGTTAACACTGAAGCTTTCTTT. This translates into CASSLVTVNTEAFF. The full variable domain, its missing parts supplied by reference TRBV7-8 and TRBJ1-1, is GAGVSQSPRYKVAKRGQDVALRCDPISGHVSLFWYQQALGQGPEFLTYFQNEAQLDKSGLPSDRFFAERPEGSVSTLKIQRTQQEDSAVYLCASSLVTVNTEAFFGQGTRLTVV.

The chain joins TRBV21-1 to TRBJ1-5. TRBV21-1 has pseudogene status. This CDR3 has 14 amino acids. CDR3 nucleotides: TGTGCCACCCCCCGGTGTCAGTTCGTTCAGCCCCAGCATTTT. It specifies CATPRCQFVQPQHF.

The gene calls are TRBV6-1 and TRBJ2-1; D is ambiguous. Germline CDR1 and CDR2: MNHNS and SASEGT. Trimming removed 6 bases from V and 3 bases from J, with 12 bases in between. The CDR3 spans 14 residues. In DNA, the CDR3 is TGTGCCAGCAGGATACAACAGAACTACAATGAGCAGTTCTTC. This gives the protein CASRIQQNYNEQFF.

The chain carries TRBV18 and TRBJ2-1, with 7 bases aligning to TRBD2. Trimming removed 2 bases from V and 5 bases from J; junction bases left unmatched: 6. The germline V gene has CDR1 KGHSH and CDR2 LQKENI. The CDR3 consists of 15 residues. For the CDR3, the DNA is TGTGCCAGCTCACCAGTCCTAGCGGATAACAATGAGCAGTTCTTC. Protein product: CASSPVLADNNEQFF.

This clone was recorded only once. This sequence joins TRBV18 and TRBJ2-5; D is uncertain. The CDR3 is 14 amino acids. V lost 6 bases, J lost 3 bases, and 14 bases lay in between. Germline assignment: CDR1 KGHSH and CDR2 LQKENI. The CDR3 loop reads CASSRAWREETQYF. DNA of the CDR3: TGTGCCAGCTCCCGGGCCTGGCGTGAAGAGACCCAGTACTTC. The full variable domain, completed using reference TRBV18 and TRBJ2-5, is NAGVMQNPRHLVRRRGQEARLRCSPMKGHSHVYWYRQLPEEGLKFMVYLQKENIIDESGMPKERFSAEFPKEGPSILRIQQVVRGDSAAYFCASSRAWREETQYFGPGTRLLVL.

This clone was seen only once. The J gene is TRBJ2-2, the V gene TRBV7-2; tentatively, D is TRBD1 (5 bases). Trimming left V 2 bases short and J 8 bases short, with 15 bases between. The CDR3 has 15 amino acids. Per germline, CDR1 SGHTA and CDR2 FQGNSA. The CDR3 DNA sequence: TGTGCCAGCAGCTTATACAGGCCGGGTGCAGGGGAGCTGTTTTTT. The encoded protein is CASSLYRPGAGELFF.

V and J are TRBV5-6 and TRBJ2-7, with D uncertain. This CDR3 has 14 residues. Per the germline V gene, CDR1 is SGHDT and CDR2 is YYEEEE. Trimming pared 3 bases from V and 0 bases from J, leaving 10 bases between. CDR3 in DNA: TGTGCCAGCAGCTCCGGACCGATCTCCTACGAGCAGTACTTC. Translating it yields CASSSGPISYEQYF.

This clone was recorded only once. The same CDR3 arises from other DNA sequences in this sample as well. The chain couples TRBV19 to TRBJ2-3, with TRBD2 matching 7 bases. The CDR3 has 16 residues. The V segment lost 3 bases and the J segment 0 bases; nucleotides outside the gene matches: 6. Germline V gene data show CDR1 as LNHDA and CDR2 as SQIVND (reference sequence). CDR3 nucleotide sequence: TGTGCCAGTAGTATTGGGCTAGCGGCTAGCACAGATACGCAGTATTTT. This gives the protein CASSIGLAASTDTQYF.

The V call is TRBV19, the J call TRBJ2-3; 7 bases align to TRBD1. J gave up 5 bases and V 6 bases, and 14 bases lay outside the gene matches. This CDR3 region has 16 residues. CDR1 is LNHDA, CDR2 SQIVND, per germline (reference sequence). The CDR3 loop is CASRDLLQGPRDTQYF. Here the CDR3 DNA reads TGTGCCAGTAGAGATTTATTACAGGGGCCAAGAGATACGCAGTATTTT.

This sequence joins TRBV15 and TRBJ2-2; tentative D call: TRBD2 (6 bases). CDR1 LNHNV and CDR2 YYDKDF come from the germline V gene (reference sequence). The V gene lost 1 base and the J gene lost 2 bases, with 17 bases spanning the gap. This CDR3 is built from 18 residues. CDR3 coding DNA: TGTGCCACCAGCAGAGGGGCTAGCGCGAGATCTAACACCGGGGAGCTGTTTTTT. This translates into CATSRGASARSNTGELFF.

The chain carries TRBV10-3 and TRBJ1-2; TRBD1 matches at 9 bases. This CDR3 is 15 amino acids long. V lost 4 bases, J lost 8 bases, and 11 bases stayed unmatched. Germline assignment: CDR1 ENHRY and CDR2 SYGVKD. The CDR3 nucleotides read TGTGCCATCAGTGTCCCGGGACAGGGAGACCAGGGCTACACCTTC. This translates into CAISVPGQGDQGYTF.

To note about this clone: This sample also contains other DNA sequences that code for the same CDR3. This chain uses TRBV18 with TRBJ2-7; 8 positions match TRBD2. Germline values: CDR1 KGHSH, CDR2 LQKENI. V dropped 6 bases and J dropped 0; count of bases not matched to a gene: 4. CDR3 length: 14 residues. CDR3 in amino acids: CASSPGGSSYEQYF. CDR3 DNA sequence: TGTGCCAGCTCCCCGGGGGGGAGCTCCTACGAGCAGTACTTC.

This chain uses TRBV5-1 with TRBJ1-2; 8 bases agree with TRBD1. With V trimmed by 0 bases and J by 7 bases, 5 bases remained unmatched. Germline V gene sequence: CDR1 SGHRS, CDR2 YFSETQ. This CDR3 has 14 amino acids. The CDR3: CASSLAQGGSGYTF. The CDR3 coding sequence is TGCGCCAGCAGCTTGGCACAGGGGGGGAGTGGCTACACCTTC.

The rearrangement uses TRBV6-1 and TRBJ1-5; no clear D gene. The CDR3 is 12 residues long. CDR1 is MNHNS, CDR2 SASEGT, per germline. Trimming stripped 8 bases from V and 6 bases from J, with 11 bases between. As DNA, the CDR3 is TGTGCCAGCGGACGTTGGGGTCAGCCCCAGCATTTT. It translates to CASGRWGQPQHF.

The sample holds a few counts of this clone. The J gene is TRBJ2-2, the V gene TRBV19; 7 nucleotides align to TRBD1. CDR1 and CDR2 (germline): LNHDA, SQIVND (reference sequence). V lost 5 bases and J lost 6; bases outside the gene matches: 6. The CDR3 extends over 14 amino acids. CDR3 loop: CASSSTGKAGELFF. CDR3 in DNA: TGTGCCAGTAGTTCGACAGGGAAGGCCGGGGAGCTGTTTTTT.

This clone appeared once. This rearrangement joins TRBV7-8 to TRBJ2-1, with 10 bases lining up with TRBD2. This CDR3 is 15 amino acids long. Losses at the gene ends were 6 bases for V and 2 bases for J; bases not matched to a gene: 4. Germline CDR1 is SGHVS and CDR2 is FQNEAQ. CDR3 protein: CASRASGSPYNEQFF. The CDR3 region has the DNA TGTGCCAGCAGGGCTAGCGGGAGTCCCTACAATGAGCAGTTCTTC.

The genes are TRBV9 and TRBJ2-3; 11 positions match TRBD2. The CDR3 contains 17 residues. Trimming took 3 bases from V and 0 from J; bases not matched to a gene: 6. Germline CDR1 SGDLS, CDR2 YYNGEE. CDR3 sequence (DNA): TGTGCCAGCAGCGCCGGGACTAGCGGACCTAGCACAGATACGCAGTATTTT. This translates into CASSAGTSGPSTDTQYF.

In this sample, this clone turned up once. J is TRBJ2-1 and V is TRBV11-2; D gene uncertain. The ends were cut back, 5 bases at V and 2 bases at J, with 19 bases in the middle. There are 17 residues in the CDR3. Germline V lookup: CDR1 SGHAT, CDR2 FQNNGV. Written as DNA, the CDR3 is TGTGCCAGCAGCCCCCTGGTCGGCGCGTCGCCCTACAATGAGCAGTTCTTC. Translated, it gives CASSPLVGASPYNEQFF.

V gene TRBV19 combines with J gene TRBJ1-6; 7 bases are a match to TRBD1. The V segment lost 7 bases and the J segment 9 bases; nucleotides outside the gene matches: 9. This CDR3 has 14 amino acids. From germline, CDR1 is LNHDA and CDR2 SQIVND (reference sequence). This CDR3 is CASTPTAGGSPLHF. The CDR3 nucleotides read TGTGCCAGTACCCCAACCGCAGGGGGTTCACCCCTCCACTTT. The whole variable domain, filled in from reference TRBV19 and TRBJ1-6, reads DGGITQSPKYLFRKEGQNVTLSCEQNLNHDAMYWYRQDPGQGLRLIYYSQIVNDFQKGDIAEGYSVSREKKESFPLTVTSAQKNPTAFYLCASTPTAGGSPLHFGNGTRLTVT.